One sample yielded the 19 T cell receptor beta chains listed below, sequenced in a study of shared clonotypes between healthy human individuals. The repertoire was sequenced with immunoSEQ multiplex PCR; TCRdb's copy has only in-frame clones and lacks some. The profile shows about a million clones, 65% to 75% of them singletons. The sample consisted of memory CD4+ T cells sorted from blood. Subset specified: CD45RA-negative fraction. The receptors derive from a man aged 18-30 years in good health.

This clone came up a few times. The chain recombines TRBV28 with TRBJ1-3; D call uncertain. Germline CDR1 reads MDHEN; CDR2 reads SYDVKM. The CDR3 is 11 amino acids. CDR3 DNA: TGTGAAAGTTCCAGTGGAAACACCATATATTTT. Translation gives CESSSGNTIYF.

The chain employs TRBV27 and TRBJ2-3; unclear D gene. The CDR3 runs 15 residues. Germline V lookup: CDR1 MNHEY, CDR2 SMNVEV (reference sequence). Trimming removed 2 bases from V and 0 bases from J, with 9 bases in between. The CDR3, as DNA: TGTGCCAGCAGTTTACGACCCATTAGCACAGATACGCAGTATTTT. It translates to CASSLRPISTDTQYF.

The J gene is TRBJ2-7, the V gene TRBV29-1; no clear D gene. Germline CDR1 and CDR2: SQVTM and ANQGSEA. This CDR3 is 17 amino acids long. Trimming took off 3 bases at V and 2 bases at J, with 23 bases between the two ends. The CDR3: CSVESAQPNLKTYEQYF. The CDR3, as DNA: TGCAGCGTTGAGAGTGCCCAGCCAAACTTAAAGACCTACGAGCAGTACTTC.

The CDR3 spells CASSLASAGSGELFF. The CDR3 DNA follows: TGCGCCAGCAGCTTGGCGTCGGCGGGGTCGGGGGAGCTGTTTTTT. This sequence joins TRBV5-1 and TRBJ2-2; weak D call: TRBD2 (6 bases). Trimming left V 0 bases short and J 8 bases short, with 14 bases between. This CDR3 region has 15 residues. Germline V gene sequence: CDR1 SGHRS, CDR2 YFSETQ.

The chain combines TRBV4-1 with TRBJ1-3, with D unresolved. The CDR3 loop spans 15 amino acids. With 4 bases removed from V and 0 bases from J, the gap between germline ends came to 10 bases. The germline V gene has CDR1 MGHRA and CDR2 YSYEKL. CDR3 sequence: CASSRIDLSGNTIYF. CDR3 nucleotides: TGCGCCAGCAGCCGTATAGATCTCTCTGGAAACACCATATATTTT.

This chain links TRBV5-1 with TRBJ2-6; D not resolved. V was trimmed by 0 bases and J by 0 bases, leaving 16 bases between them. Germline V CDR1 and CDR2: SGHRS, YFSETQ. The CDR3 has 19 amino acids. The CDR3 loop reads CASSLDPWSVVSGANVLTF. In DNA, the CDR3 is TGCGCCAGCAGCTTGGATCCCTGGTCGGTAGTCTCTGGGGCCAACGTCCTGACTTTC.

The chain combines TRBV7-2 with TRBJ2-1; 7 bases align to TRBD2. The germline CDR1 and CDR2 sequences are SGHTA and FQGNSA. The length of the CDR3 is 15 residues. V was clipped by 0 bases and J by 4 bases; unmatched bases: 3. CDR3 sequence (DNA): TGTGCCAGCAGCTTAGCTCGGACTAGATACAATGAGCAGTTCTTC. Translated: CASSLARTRYNEQFF.

The chain joins TRBV5-1 to TRBJ1-4; D is perhaps TRBD1 (5 bases). From germline, CDR1 is SGHRS and CDR2 YFSETQ. The CDR3 loop spans 16 amino acids. Trimming removed 3 bases from V and 0 bases from J, with 12 bases in between. The CDR3 loop is CASSWGPAATNEKLFF. DNA for the CDR3: TGCGCCAGCAGCTGGGGACCGGCCGCAACTAATGAAAAACTGTTTTTT.

The rearrangement uses TRBV2 and TRBJ2-2, with unresolved D. The CDR3 contains 14 residues. V dropped 1 base and J dropped 6 bases, with 9 bases sitting between them. CDR1 is SNHLY, CDR2 FYNNEI, per germline. This chain's CDR3 is CASSEGRYAGELFF. CDR3 in DNA: TGTGCCAGCAGTGAAGGCAGATACGCCGGGGAGCTGTTTTTT.

About this clone itself: Other DNA sequences in the sample encode the same CDR3. The CDR3 here is CASRGTGTNEKLFF. The CDR3 nucleotides read TGTGCCAGCAGGGGGACAGGAACTAATGAAAAACTGTTTTTT. This chain links TRBV6-1 with TRBJ1-4, with 8 bases lining up with TRBD1. The CDR3 is 14 residues long. V gave up 6 bases and J gave up 1 base; unmatched junction bases: 1. The germline V gene encodes CDR1 MNHNS and CDR2 SASEGT.

This sequence joins TRBV9 and TRBJ1-1, with 7 bases that match TRBD1. The CDR3 consists of 15 residues. Germline values: CDR1 SGDLS, CDR2 YYNGEE. Unmatched junction bases numbered 6, after V lost 0 bases and J lost 4 bases. DNA of the CDR3: TGTGCCAGCAGCGTAGCTGGGACAGTAGGCACTGAAGCTTTCTTT. Protein: CASSVAGTVGTEAFF.

This clone was counted once. This may stem from a read error, because a much larger clone lies one nucleotide away. The genes are TRBV19 and TRBJ2-2; D is uncertain. Germline V gene sequence: CDR1 LNHDA, CDR2 SQIVND (reference sequence). V gave up 4 bases and J gave up 6 bases, with 3 bases separating them. The CDR3 length is 11 residues. CDR3 DNA: TGTGCCAGTAGTACAGCCGGGGAGCTGTTTTTT. Residues: CASSTAGELFF.

This clone has only a few counts. The chain combines TRBV29-1 with TRBJ1-3; D gene uncertain. V dropped 5 bases and J dropped 0 bases, with 14 bases sitting between them. CDR1 is SQVTM and CDR2 is ANQGSEA in the germline V gene. The CDR3 consists of 15 residues. CDR3 sequence: CSVWAAPFSGNTIYF. In DNA, the CDR3 is TGCAGCGTTTGGGCAGCTCCCTTCTCTGGAAACACCATATATTTT. Using reference TRBV29-1 and TRBJ1-3 for the parts outside the CDR3, the full variable domain is SAVISQKPSRDICQRGTSLTIQCQVDSQVTMMFWYRQQPGQSLTLIATANQGSEATYESGFVIDKFPISRPNLTFSTLTVSNMSPEDSSIYLCSVWAAPFSGNTIYFGEGSWLTVV.

The genes are TRBV7-8 and TRBJ1-5; 8 nucleotides agree with TRBD1. V shed 2 bases and J 6 bases; nucleotides not matched to a gene: 3. This CDR3 spans 14 amino acids. Germline CDR1 and CDR2: SGHVS and FQNEAQ. CDR3 nucleotides: TGTGCCAGCAGCTTACAGGGGGCCGGTCAGCCCCAGCATTTT. It yields the protein CASSLQGAGQPQHF.

The CDR3 here is CASSQVGTKNIQYF. DNA of the CDR3: TGTGCCAGCAGCCAGGTTGGGACCAAAAACATTCAGTACTTC. The chain has TRBV4-2 and TRBJ2-4; D is undetermined. This CDR3 spans 14 amino acids. V was shortened by 3 bases and J by 2 bases, with 8 bases between the two germline ends. Germline lookup yields CDR1 LGHNA and CDR2 YNFKEQ.

This clone appeared many times. The chain employs TRBV11-2 and TRBJ2-5; D gene ambiguous. The CDR3 length is 11 residues. In germline, CDR1 is SGHAT, CDR2 FQNNGV. V was cut by 5 bases and J by 9 bases, with 10 bases left in between. The CDR3 coding sequence is TGTGCCAGCAGCCCTGGTGGGTCCCAGTACTTC. Its protein is CASSPGGSQYF. Drawing the rest from reference TRBV11-2 and TRBJ2-5, the complete variable domain is EAGVAQSPRYKIIEKRQSVAFWCNPISGHATLYWYQQILGQGPKLLIQFQNNGVVDDSQLPKDRFSAERLKGVDSTLKIQPAKLEDSAVYLCASSPGGSQYFGPGTRLLVL.

The CDR3, as DNA: TGTGCCAGCTCACCACTGACCCTAGCGGGAGTGGGGTCAGATACGCAGTATTTT. Residues: CASSPLTLAGVGSDTQYF. J is TRBJ2-3 and V is TRBV18; 10 positions agree with TRBD2. The CDR3 spans 18 residues. Losses at the gene ends were 1 base for V and 4 bases for J; bases not matched to a gene: 11. CDR1 is KGHSH and CDR2 is LQKENI in the germline V gene.

The V call is TRBV5-5, the J call TRBJ1-2, with a possible D match to TRBD1 (5 bases). The CDR3 sequence is 14 residues long. V lost 2 bases and J lost 0, with 8 bases in between. CDR1 SGHKS and CDR2 YYEKEE come from the germline V gene (reference sequence). This CDR3 is CASSFRQTNYGYTF. The CDR3 bases are TGTGCCAGCAGCTTTCGACAGACTAACTATGGCTACACCTTC.

V gene TRBV5-6 combines with J gene TRBJ1-1; 7 bases are shared with TRBD1. CDR3 size: 16 residues. J gave up 5 bases and V 0 bases, and 10 bases lay outside the gene matches. CDR1 and CDR2 (germline): SGHDT, YYEEEE. The CDR3 loop reads CASSLDIGGRGTEAFF. CDR3 DNA: TGTGCCAGCAGCTTGGATATAGGGGGCCGGGGAACTGAAGCTTTCTTT. The full variable domain, its missing parts supplied by reference TRBV5-6 and TRBJ1-1, is DAGVTQSPTHLIKTRGQQVTLRCSPKSGHDTVSWYQQALGQGPQFIFQYYEEEERQRGNFPDRFSGHQFPNYSSELNVNALLLGDSALYLCASSLDIGGRGTEAFFGQGTRLTVV.